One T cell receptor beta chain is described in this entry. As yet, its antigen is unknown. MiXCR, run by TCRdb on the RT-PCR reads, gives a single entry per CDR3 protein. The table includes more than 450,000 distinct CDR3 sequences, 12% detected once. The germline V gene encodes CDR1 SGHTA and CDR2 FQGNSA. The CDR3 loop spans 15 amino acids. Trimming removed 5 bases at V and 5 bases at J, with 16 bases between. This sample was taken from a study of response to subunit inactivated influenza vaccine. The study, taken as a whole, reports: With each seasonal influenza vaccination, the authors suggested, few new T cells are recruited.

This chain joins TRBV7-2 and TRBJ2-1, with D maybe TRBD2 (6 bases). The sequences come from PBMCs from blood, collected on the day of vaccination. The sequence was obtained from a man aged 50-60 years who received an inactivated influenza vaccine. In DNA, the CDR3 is TGTGCCAGCAGCCCGGCGGGACTGGGGAACAATGAGCAGTTCTTC. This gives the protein CASSPAGLGNNEQFF. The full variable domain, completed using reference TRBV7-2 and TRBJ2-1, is GAGVSQSPSNKVTEKGKDVELRCDPISGHTALYWYRQSLGQGLEFLIYFQGNSAPDKSGLPSDRFSAERTGGSVSTLTIQRTQQEDSAVYLCASSPAGLGNNEQFFGPGTRLTVL.